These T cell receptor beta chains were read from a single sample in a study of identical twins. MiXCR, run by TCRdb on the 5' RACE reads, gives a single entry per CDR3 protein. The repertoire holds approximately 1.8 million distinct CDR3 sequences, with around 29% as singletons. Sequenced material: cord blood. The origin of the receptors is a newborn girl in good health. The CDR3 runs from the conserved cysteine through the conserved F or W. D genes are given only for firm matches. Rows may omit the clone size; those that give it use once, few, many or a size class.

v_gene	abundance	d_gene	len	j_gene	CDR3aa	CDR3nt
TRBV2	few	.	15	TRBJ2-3	CASSDWGAATDTQYF	TGTGCCAGCAGTGATTGGGGGGCCGCCACAGATACGCAGTATTTT
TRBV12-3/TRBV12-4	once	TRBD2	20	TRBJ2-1	CASSLPGLAGGMKRYNEQFF	TGTGCCAGCAGTTTACCCGGACTAGCGGGAGGAATGAAACGTTACAATGAGCAGTTCTTC
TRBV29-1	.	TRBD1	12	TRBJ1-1	CSVFTGATEAFF	TGCAGCGTGTTCACAGGGGCCACTGAAGCTTTCTTT
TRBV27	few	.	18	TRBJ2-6	CASGRPGLSSSGANVLTF	TGTGCCAGCGGACGCCCCGGGTTATCCTCTTCTGGGGCCAACGTCCTGACTTTC
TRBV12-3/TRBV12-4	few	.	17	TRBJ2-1	CASSPSPGQFTYNEQFF	TGTGCCAGCAGCCCCTCTCCCGGACAGTTTACTTACAATGAGCAGTTCTTC
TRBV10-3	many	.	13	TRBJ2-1	CAISDRSYNEQFF	TGTGCCATCAGTGACAGATCCTACAATGAGCAGTTCTTC
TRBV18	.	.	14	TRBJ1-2	CASSPHHSNYGYTF	TGTGCCAGCTCACCACACCATAGTAACTATGGCTACACCTTC
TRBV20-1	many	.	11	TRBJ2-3	CSARRTDTQYF	TGCAGTGCTAGACGCACAGATACGCAGTATTTT
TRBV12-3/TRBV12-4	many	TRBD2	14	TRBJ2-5	CASSLRGDQETQYF	TGTGCCAGCAGTTTGCGGGGGGACCAAGAGACCCAGTACTTC
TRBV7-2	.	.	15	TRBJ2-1	CASSLRGGNVNEQFF	TGTGCCAGCAGCTTACGAGGGGGTAACGTCAATGAGCAGTTCTTC
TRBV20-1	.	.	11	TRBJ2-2	CSASWMGELFF	TGCAGTGCTAGTTGGATGGGGGAGCTGTTTTTT